This TCR beta chain was captured in a study of cytomegalovirus exposure and HLA in healthy donors. Overall study: One earlier analysis, a look at 150 million to 200 million T cells, found more than 100 million unique TCR beta sequences.

The CDR3 length is 19 residues. J gave up 0 bases and V 0 bases, and 10 bases lay outside the gene matches. Broader study findings: In a later analysis, at a false discovery rate of 0.05, 16,951 TCR beta sequences were associated with HLA alleles. Prior analysis indicated that the majority of TCR beta V segments exhibited productivity approximately 87% or approximately 30% of the time.

The PCR used 60 Vbeta and 13 Jbeta primers. The method was immunoSEQ multiplex PCR; TCRdb's version includes in-frame clones alone and lacks a portion of them. The table shows about 94,000 clones, with about 80% occurring only once. Worth noting for this clone: The antigen is unknown. The same CDR3 arises from other DNA sequences in this sample as well.

V gene TRBV23-1 combines with J gene TRBJ2-1; 8 bases line up with TRBD2. TRBV23-1 is annotated as an ORF whose role is uncertain. The sample consisted of PBMCs. This TCR was sampled from a human donor in good health. The CDR3 region has the DNA TGCGCCAGCAGTCAATCGGGAGCGGGAGTGCGTATCTCCTACAATGAGCAGTTCTTC. Translating it yields CASSQSGAGVRISYNEQFF.